The entry below describes one TCR beta chain. The data derive from a study of blood T cell repertoires in COVID-19. Study background: COVID-19 samples from acute and convalescent phases originated in the United States, Italy and Spain. T cells, B-cell-depleted T cells, or PBMCs supplied cDNA or gDNA.

In the original analysis: Reference gene primer amplification gave nucleated cell count estimates. Profiled with immunoSEQ multiplex PCR; TCRdb holds only in-frame clones, not every one. V, J and clone size derive from that table, while D and trimming were established from the DNA sequence. This table holds about 81,000 clones, roughly 78% found once. This TCR came from a human donor in a cohort sampled during active COVID-19. The sequencing sample was made of peripheral blood.

The CDR3 sequence: CASRGGTGELFF. The DNA for the CDR3 is TGTGCCAGCAGGGGGGGGACCGGGGAGCTGTTTTTT. The chain recombines TRBV6-6 with TRBJ2-2; TRBD2 aligns across 7 bases. Unmatched junction bases numbered 0, after V lost 6 bases and J lost 5 bases. The CDR3 is made up of 12 amino acids. From germline, CDR1 is MNHNY and CDR2 SVGAGI (reference sequence).